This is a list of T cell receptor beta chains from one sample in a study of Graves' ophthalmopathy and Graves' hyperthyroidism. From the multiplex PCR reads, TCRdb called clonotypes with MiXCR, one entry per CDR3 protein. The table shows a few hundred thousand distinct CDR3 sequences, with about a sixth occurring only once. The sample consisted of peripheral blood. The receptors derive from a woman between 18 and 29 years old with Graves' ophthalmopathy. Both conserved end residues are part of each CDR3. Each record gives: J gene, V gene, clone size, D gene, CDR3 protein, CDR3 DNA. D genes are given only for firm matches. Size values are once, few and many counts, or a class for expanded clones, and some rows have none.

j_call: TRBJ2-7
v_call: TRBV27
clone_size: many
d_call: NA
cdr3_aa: CASSFAQGSAYEQYF
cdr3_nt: TGTGCCAGCAGTTTCGCGCAGGGGTCAGCCTACGAGCAGTACTTC

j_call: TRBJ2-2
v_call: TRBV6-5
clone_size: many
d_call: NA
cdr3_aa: CASSYWRRRTGELFF
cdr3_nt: TGTGCCAGCAGTTACTGGAGGCGCCGGACCGGGGAGCTGTTTTTT

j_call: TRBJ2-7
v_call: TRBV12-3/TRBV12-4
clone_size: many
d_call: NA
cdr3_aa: CASSLGTTEQYF
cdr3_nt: TGTGCCAGCAGTTTAGGGACAACCGAGCAGTACTTC

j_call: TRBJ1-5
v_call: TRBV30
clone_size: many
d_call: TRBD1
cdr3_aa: CAWSLDRDQPQHF
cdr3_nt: TGTGCCTGGAGTCTGGACAGGGACCAGCCCCAGCATTTT

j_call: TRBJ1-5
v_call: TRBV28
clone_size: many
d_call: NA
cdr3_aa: CASIMGGDAQPQHF
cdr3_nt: TGTGCCAGCATAATGGGGGGGGATGCTCAGCCCCAGCATTTT

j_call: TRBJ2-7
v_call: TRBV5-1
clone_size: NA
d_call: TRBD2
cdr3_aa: CASSRFPGTSGNNYEQYF
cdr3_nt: TGCGCCAGCAGCCGATTCCCCGGGACTAGCGGAAACAACTACGAGCAGTACTTC

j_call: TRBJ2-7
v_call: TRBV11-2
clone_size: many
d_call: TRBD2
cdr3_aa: CASSLGTSGSTHEQYF
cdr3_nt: TGTGCCAGCAGCTTAGGGACTAGCGGGAGTACCCACGAGCAGTACTTC

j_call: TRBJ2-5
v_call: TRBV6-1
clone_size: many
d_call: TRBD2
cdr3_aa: CASSAFRVAGAPFEETQYF
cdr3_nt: TGTGCCAGCAGTGCATTCCGGGTAGCGGGGGCCCCTTTTGAGGAGACCCAGTACTTC

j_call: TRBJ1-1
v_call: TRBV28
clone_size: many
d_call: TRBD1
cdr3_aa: CASSTIRQGRNTEAFF
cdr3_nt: TGTGCCAGCAGCACTATCCGACAGGGGAGGAACACTGAAGCTTTCTTT

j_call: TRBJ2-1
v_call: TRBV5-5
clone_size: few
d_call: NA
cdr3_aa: CASSPQTSSYNEQFF
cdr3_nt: TGTGCCAGCAGCCCACAGACTAGCTCCTACAATGAGCAGTTCTTC

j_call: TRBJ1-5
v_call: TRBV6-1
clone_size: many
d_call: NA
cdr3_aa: CASSTGYQPQHF
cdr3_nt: TGTGCCAGCAGTACGGGGTACCAGCCCCAGCATTTT

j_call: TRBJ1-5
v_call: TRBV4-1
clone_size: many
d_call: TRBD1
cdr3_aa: CASSQWDRESQPQHF
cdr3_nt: TGCGCCAGCAGCCAATGGGACAGGGAAAGTCAGCCCCAGCATTTT

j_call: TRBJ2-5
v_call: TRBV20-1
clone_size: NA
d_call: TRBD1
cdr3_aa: CSHMTTGEETQYF
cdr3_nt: TGCTCTCACATGACGACAGGGGAAGAGACCCAGTACTTC

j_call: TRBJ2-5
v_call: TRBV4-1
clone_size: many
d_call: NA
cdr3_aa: CASSSHREETQYF
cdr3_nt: TGCGCCAGCAGCTCCCACAGGGAGGAGACCCAGTACTTC

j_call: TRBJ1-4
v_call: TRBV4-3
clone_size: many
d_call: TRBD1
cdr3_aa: CASSPGQLNEKLFF
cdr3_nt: TGCGCCAGCAGCCCGGGACAGCTTAATGAAAAACTGTTTTTT

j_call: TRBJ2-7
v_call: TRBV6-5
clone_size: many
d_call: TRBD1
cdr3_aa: CASRGTGSSYEQYF
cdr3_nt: TGTGCCAGCAGGGGGACAGGGAGCTCCTACGAGCAGTACTTC

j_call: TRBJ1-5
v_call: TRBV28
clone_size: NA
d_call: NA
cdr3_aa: CASTGPSQPQHF
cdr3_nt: TGTGCCAGCACGGGACCTTCTCAGCCCCAGCATTTT

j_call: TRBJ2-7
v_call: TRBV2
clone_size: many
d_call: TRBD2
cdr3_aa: CASRTSGSRRDYEQYF
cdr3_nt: TGTGCCAGCCGGACTAGCGGGAGTAGAAGGGATTACGAGCAGTACTTC

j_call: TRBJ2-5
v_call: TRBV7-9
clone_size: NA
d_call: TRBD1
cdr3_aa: CASSIGTGQETQYF
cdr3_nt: TGTGCCAGCAGCATTGGGACAGGCCAAGAGACCCAGTACTTC

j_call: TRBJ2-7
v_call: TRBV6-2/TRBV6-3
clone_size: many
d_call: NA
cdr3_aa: CASSLRLDSHYEQYF
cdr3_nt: TGTGCCAGCAGCTTAAGACTAGACAGCCACTACGAGCAGTACTTC

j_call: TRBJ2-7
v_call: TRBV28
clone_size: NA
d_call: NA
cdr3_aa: CASTPGVRISYEQYF
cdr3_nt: TGTGCCAGCACTCCAGGGGTGAGAATCTCCTACGAGCAGTACTTC

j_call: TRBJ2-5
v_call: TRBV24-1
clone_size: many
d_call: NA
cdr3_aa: CATSDLGKTQYF
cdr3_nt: TGTGCCACCAGTGATTTGGGAAAGACCCAGTACTTC

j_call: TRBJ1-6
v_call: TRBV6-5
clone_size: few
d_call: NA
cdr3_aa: CASSYVAGPNSPLHF
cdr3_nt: TGTGCCAGCAGTTACGTGGCAGGGCCTAATTCACCCCTCCACTTT

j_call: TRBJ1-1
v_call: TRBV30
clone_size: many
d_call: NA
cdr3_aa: CAWSVGGSGEAFF
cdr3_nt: TGTGCCTGGAGTGTCGGTGGAAGTGGGGAAGCTTTCTTT

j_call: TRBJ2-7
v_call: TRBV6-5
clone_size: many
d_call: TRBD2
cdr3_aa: CAIAGLAGVNEQYF
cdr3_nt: TGTGCCATCGCGGGACTAGCGGGAGTTAACGAGCAGTACTTC

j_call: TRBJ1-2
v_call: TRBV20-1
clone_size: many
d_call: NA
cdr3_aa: CSAVSGVRSNYGYTF
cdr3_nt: TGCAGTGCTGTATCTGGGGTCCGGAGTAACTATGGCTACACCTTC

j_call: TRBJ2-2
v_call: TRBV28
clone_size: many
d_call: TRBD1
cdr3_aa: CASRKGQGALWDTGELFF
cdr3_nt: TGTGCCAGCAGGAAGGGACAGGGGGCCCTCTGGGACACCGGGGAGCTGTTTTTT

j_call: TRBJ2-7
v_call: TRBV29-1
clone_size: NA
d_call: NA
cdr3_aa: CSVEDKLGEQYF
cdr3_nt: TGCAGCGTTGAGGATAAACTAGGCGAGCAGTACTTC

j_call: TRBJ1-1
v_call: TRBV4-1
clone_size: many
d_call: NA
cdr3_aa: CASSPSRGGNTEAFF
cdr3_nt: TGCGCCAGCAGCCCAAGCAGGGGTGGTAACACTGAAGCTTTCTTT

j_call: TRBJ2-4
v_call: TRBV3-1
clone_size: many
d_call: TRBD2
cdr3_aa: CASSQEAGVTLAKNIQYF
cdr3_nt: TGTGCCAGCAGCCAAGAAGCGGGAGTGACCCTAGCCAAAAACATTCAGTACTTC

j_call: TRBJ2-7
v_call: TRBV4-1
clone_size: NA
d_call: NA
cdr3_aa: CASSQEGISSYEQYF
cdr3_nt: TGCGCCAGCAGCCAAGAAGGGATAAGCTCCTACGAGCAGTACTTC

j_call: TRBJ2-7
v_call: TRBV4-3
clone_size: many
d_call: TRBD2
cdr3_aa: CASSQGEGTTYEQYF
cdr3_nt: TGCGCCAGCAGCCAAGGGGAGGGGACCACCTACGAGCAGTACTTC

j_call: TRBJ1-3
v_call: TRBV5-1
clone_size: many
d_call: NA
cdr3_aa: CASSLADGLGNTIYF
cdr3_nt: TGCGCCAGCAGCTTGGCTGACGGCTTAGGAAACACCATATATTTT

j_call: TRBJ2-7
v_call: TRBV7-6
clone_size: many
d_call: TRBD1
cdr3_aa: CASSSWTGTEQYF
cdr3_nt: TGTGCCAGCAGCTCTTGGACAGGCACTGAGCAGTACTTC

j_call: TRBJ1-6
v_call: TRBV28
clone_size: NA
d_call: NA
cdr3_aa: CASSATTGSNSPLHF
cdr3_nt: TGTGCCAGCAGCGCGACGACAGGCTCGAATTCACCCCTCCACTTT

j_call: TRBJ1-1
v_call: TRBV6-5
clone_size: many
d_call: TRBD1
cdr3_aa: CASSYPGGKTEAFF
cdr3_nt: TGTGCCAGCAGTTACCCAGGGGGCAAGACTGAAGCTTTCTTT

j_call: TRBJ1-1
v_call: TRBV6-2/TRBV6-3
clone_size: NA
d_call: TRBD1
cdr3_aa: CASRAQGVIRMNTEAFF
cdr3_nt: TGTGCCAGCAGAGCTCAGGGGGTGATACGGATGAACACTGAAGCTTTCTTT

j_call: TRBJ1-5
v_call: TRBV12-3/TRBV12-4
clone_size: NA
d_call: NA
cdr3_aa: CASSQGLSDQPQHF
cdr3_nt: TGTGCCAGCAGTCAGGGACTCTCGGATCAGCCCCAGCATTTT

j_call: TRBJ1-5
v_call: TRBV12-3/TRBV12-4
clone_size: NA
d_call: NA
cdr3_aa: CASSFRAVNQPQHF
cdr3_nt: TGTGCCAGCAGTTTTCGGGCAGTTAATCAGCCCCAGCATTTT

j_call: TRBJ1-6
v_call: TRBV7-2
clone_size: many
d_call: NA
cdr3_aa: CGGGYNSPLHF
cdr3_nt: TGTGGAGGCGGGTATAATTCACCCCTCCACTTT

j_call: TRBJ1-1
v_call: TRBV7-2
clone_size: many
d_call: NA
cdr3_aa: CASSLAGPVNTEAFF
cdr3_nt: TGTGCCAGCAGCCTAGCCGGGCCTGTGAACACTGAAGCTTTCTTT

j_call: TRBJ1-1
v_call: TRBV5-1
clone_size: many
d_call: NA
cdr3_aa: CASSLAAKGTEAFF
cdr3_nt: TGCGCCAGCAGCTTGGCGGCCAAGGGAACTGAAGCTTTCTTT

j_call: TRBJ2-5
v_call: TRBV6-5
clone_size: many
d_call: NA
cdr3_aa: CASSPKVVPETQYF
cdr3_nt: TGTGCCAGTAGCCCTAAAGTGGTGCCGGAGACCCAGTACTTC

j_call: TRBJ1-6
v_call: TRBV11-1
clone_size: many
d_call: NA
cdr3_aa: CASSPGRGVGNSPLHF
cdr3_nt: TGTGCCAGCAGCCCCGGACGTGGTGTCGGCAATTCACCCCTCCACTTT

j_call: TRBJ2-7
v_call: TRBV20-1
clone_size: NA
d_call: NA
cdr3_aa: CSARPTGNYEQYF
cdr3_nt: TGCAGTGCCCGTCCTACAGGGAATTACGAGCAGTACTTC

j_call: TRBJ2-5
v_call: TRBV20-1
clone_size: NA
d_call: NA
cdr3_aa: CSAGLTTGSETQYF
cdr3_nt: TGCAGTGCCGGCCTTACGACGGGCTCAGAGACCCAGTACTTC

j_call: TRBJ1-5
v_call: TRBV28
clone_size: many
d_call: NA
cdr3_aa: CASSLRYQPQHF
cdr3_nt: TGTGCCAGCAGTTTAAGGTATCAGCCCCAGCATTTT

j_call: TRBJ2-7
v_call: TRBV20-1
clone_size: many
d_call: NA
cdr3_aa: CSARVSYEQYF
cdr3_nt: TGCAGTGCTAGAGTGTCCTACGAGCAGTACTTC

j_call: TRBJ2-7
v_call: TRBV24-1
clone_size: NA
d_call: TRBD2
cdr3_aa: CATSPGGREVLDDEQYF
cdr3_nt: TGTGCCACCAGCCCCGGTGGGCGGGAGGTCCTGGATGACGAGCAGTACTTC

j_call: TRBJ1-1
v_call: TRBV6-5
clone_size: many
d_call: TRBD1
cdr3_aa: CASSSRGPLRMNTEAFF
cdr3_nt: TGTGCCAGCAGTTCCAGGGGGCCTCTACGAATGAACACTGAAGCTTTCTTT

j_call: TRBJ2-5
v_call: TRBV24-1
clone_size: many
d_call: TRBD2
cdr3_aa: CATSDHRLAQGQETQYF
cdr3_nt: TGTGCCACCAGTGACCACCGACTAGCTCAGGGCCAAGAGACCCAGTACTTC

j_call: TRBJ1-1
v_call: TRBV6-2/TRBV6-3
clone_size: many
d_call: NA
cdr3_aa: CASGYDRSSRRAFF
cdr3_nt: TGTGCCAGCGGCTACGACAGGAGCTCGAGAAGAGCTTTCTTT

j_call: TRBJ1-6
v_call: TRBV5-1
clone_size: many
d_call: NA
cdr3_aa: CASRRGSPTNNSPLHF
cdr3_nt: TGCGCCAGCCGACGGGGATCACCGACCAATAATTCACCCCTCCACTTT

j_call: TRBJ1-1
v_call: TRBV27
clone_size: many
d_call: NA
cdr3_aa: CASSSGSRGTEAFF
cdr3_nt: TGTGCCAGCAGTTCAGGATCAAGGGGCACTGAAGCTTTCTTT

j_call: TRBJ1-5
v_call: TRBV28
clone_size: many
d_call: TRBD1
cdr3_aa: CASSTNEGAGNQPQHF
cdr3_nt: TGTGCCAGCAGTACGAATGAGGGGGCGGGCAATCAGCCCCAGCATTTT

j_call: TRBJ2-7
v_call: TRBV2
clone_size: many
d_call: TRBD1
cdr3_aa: CAMLRTGTYEQYF
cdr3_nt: TGTGCCATGTTGAGGACAGGGACCTACGAGCAGTACTTC

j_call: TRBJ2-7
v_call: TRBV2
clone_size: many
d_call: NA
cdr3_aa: CASKVDGSGYEQYF
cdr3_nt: TGTGCCAGCAAAGTCGACGGGAGCGGCTACGAGCAGTACTTC

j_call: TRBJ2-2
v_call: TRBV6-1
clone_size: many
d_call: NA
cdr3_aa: CASSVRPPLESSTGELFF
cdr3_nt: TGTGCCAGCAGTGTTCGACCCCCTCTTGAGAGTAGCACCGGGGAGCTGTTTTTT

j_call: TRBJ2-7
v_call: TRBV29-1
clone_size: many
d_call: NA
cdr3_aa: CSVGGATPPYEQYF
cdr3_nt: TGCAGCGTTGGGGGAGCCACTCCCCCCTACGAGCAGTACTTC